The entry that follows covers one T cell receptor beta chain sequence. The antigen remains undetermined. TCRdb re-analyzed the 5' RACE reads; it lists each CDR3 protein once, without DNA. The ten top clones account for about 5.2%, within a sample of 350,000 to 450,000 distinct CDR3 sequences. This sample stems from a study of T cells expressing NK-cell markers. Overall study context: The study sequenced eight donors, seven HCMV-seropositive and one seronegative.

General study points: The CD3+CD56-NKG2C+ fraction was also led by these clonotypes in four donors. There remained a lack of clarity about HCMV specificity of expanded NKG2C+ T cell clones.

Germline CDR1 is SGHVS and CDR2 is FNYEAQ. There are 15 residues in the CDR3. This TCR derives from a man aged 18 to 69 in good health. This chain uses TRBV7-6 with TRBJ2-7; TCRdb reports TRBD1, a call that lacks DNA to check it against. The sequencing input was blood T cells: a sorted CD56 or NKG2C T cell subset, CD4+ or CD8+ T cells, or bulk PBMC T cells (not recorded which). This CDR3 reads CASSSGQGTFYEQYF.